This entry concerns a single TCR beta chain. The data were taken from a study of blood T cell repertoires in COVID-19. Overall study context: Samples representing acute and convalescent COVID-19 were sourced from the United States, Italy and Spain. The cDNA or gDNA used as material had been derived from T cells, B-cell-depleted T cells, or PBMCs.

The CDR3 runs to 15 residues. Germline CDR1 reads KGHDR; CDR2 reads SFDVKD. Trimming took 5 bases from V and 4 from J; bases not matched to a gene: 7. Original methodology: Estimation of nucleated cell counts was performed using reference gene primer amplification. Profiling relied on immunoSEQ multiplex PCR, and the TCRdb table lists in-frame clones only, not all of them. V and J calls and clone size come straight from that table; D and trimming were deduced from the DNA. The sample shows about 140,000 clones, roughly 90% of them seen only once. This receptor was identified in a man aged 50 to 60 with active or convalescent COVID-19. The chain is built from TRBV24-1 and TRBJ2-5; TRBD2 matches 9 bases. The sequencing sample was made of peripheral blood. The CDR3 region is CATSAREGNRETQYF. As DNA, the CDR3 is TGTGCCACCAGTGCGCGGGAGGGCAATCGAGAGACCCAGTACTTC.